The subject of this entry is one TCR beta chain. Its antigen is still unknown. The entry originates in a study of beta chain features in type 1 diabetes. Study-wide results and limits: Overrepresentation of cells with high TCR expression could result from cDNA sequencing.

V lost 5 bases and J lost 4; bases outside the gene matches: 7. The CDR3 extends over 15 amino acids. Germline V gene sequence: CDR1 LNHDA, CDR2 SQIVND (reference sequence). The isolated RNA, all of it, was reverse transcribed, so expressed TCRB transcripts were what got sequenced. Data came from immunoSEQ multiplex PCR; TCRdb stores just in-frame clones and leaves some out. The sample contains 110,000 to 150,000 clones, about 9.2% of which appear only once. The chain uses TRBV19 and TRBJ2-1; 8 positions match TRBD2. This sequence was found in a young man in good health. The sample was central memory CD4+ T cells from blood. In DNA form, the CDR3 reads TGTGCCAGTAGTGACAGCGGGGGCCCATACAATGAGCAGTTCTTC. Its translation: CASSDSGGPYNEQFF.